Presented here are 4 T cell receptor beta chains from one specimen sequenced in a study of OX40 agonist ivuxolimab in advanced cancers. The library was built by means of the immunoSEQ multiplex PCR assay. Sourced from immuneACCESS, this table was stored by TCRdb with only in-frame sequences that have V and J called. A share of the clones is absent; for the studies checked, an unresolved V gene accounts for under half, and the remainder has no known explanation. The sample yields 65,000 to 75,000 clones; approximately 90% were counted once. 0.44% of the sample lies in the top ten. This specimen was CD4+ or CD8+ T cells sorted from blood, taken in a trial of the OX40 agonist ivuxolimab. The receptors shown here come from an adult with an advanced solid tumor such as melanoma, head and neck, liver or kidney cancer.

The chain links TRBV11-2 to TRBJ2-6; TRBD2 aligns across 13 bases. Trimming took 5 bases from V and 0 from J; bases not matched to a gene: 4. Germline assignment: CDR1 SGHAT and CDR2 FQNNGV. This CDR3 spans 18 amino acids. The DNA of the CDR3 is TGTGCCAGCAGCAAGGGACTAGCGGGGAGCTCTGGGGCCAACGTCCTGACTTTC. It codes for CASSKGLAGSSGANVLTF. The full variable domain, its missing parts supplied by reference TRBV11-2 and TRBJ2-6, is EAGVAQSPRYKIIEKRQSVAFWCNPISGHATLYWYQQILGQGPKLLIQFQNNGVVDDSQLPKDRFSAERLKGVDSTLKIQPAKLEDSAVYLCASSKGLAGSSGANVLTFGAGSRLTVL.

Here the CDR3 reads CASSLEAGIGYTF. The CDR3 DNA reads TGCGCCAGCAGCTTGGAGGCAGGGATTGGCTACACCTTC. V usage is TRBV5-1 and J usage is TRBJ1-2; TRBD1 might be the D (5 bases). Per the germline V gene, CDR1 is SGHRS and CDR2 is YFSETQ. The CDR3 length is 13 residues. V shed 0 bases and J shed 7 bases, with 10 bases lying between them.

V usage is TRBV4-1 and J usage is TRBJ2-6; 9 positions agree with TRBD1. The CDR3 extends over 20 amino acids. Trimming cost V 0 bases and J 0 bases; bases outside gene matches: 9. Germline V CDR1 and CDR2: MGHRA, YSYEKL. In DNA, the CDR3 is TGCGCCAGCAGCCAAGATGACCCGGGACAGGGATACTCTGGGGCCAACGTCCTGACTTTC. As protein: CASSQDDPGQGYSGANVLTF.

J is TRBJ1-1 and V is TRBV11-2; no clear D. CDR1 and CDR2 from the germline V gene are SGHAT and FQNNGV. Trimming took 6 bases from V and 0 from J, leaving 8 bases between them. The CDR3 covers 13 residues. CDR3 nucleotides: TGTGCCAGCAGGAAAGTTATGAACACTGAAGCTTTCTTT. Its protein product is CASRKVMNTEAFF.